These 32 T cell receptor beta chains came from one sample sequenced in a study of breast tumors, draining lymph nodes, adjacent tissues. TCRdb re-called the multiplex PCR reads through MiXCR, storing one row per CDR3 protein. The sample shows about 130,000 distinct CDR3 sequences, around 20% of them seen only once. Axillary draining lymph nodes of breast cancer patients supplied the node samples. The sequencing sample was made of axillary lymph node tissue. The receptors stem from a female donor with breast cancer. Some clones in this sample may be carry-over from other donors' samples.

In regard to this clonotype: Just one base apart from a much larger clone, this may be a read error. The V gene is TRBV10-3, the J gene TRBJ2-6; 16 positions agree with TRBD2. Trimming removed 9 bases from V and 1 base from J; junction bases left unmatched: 6. This CDR3 contains 18 residues. The germline V gene encodes CDR1 ENHRY and CDR2 SYGVKD. CDR3 nucleotide sequence: TGTGCCATGGGGGGACTAGCGGGAGGGTCGTCTGGGGCCAACGTCCTGACTTTC. It codes for CAMGGLAGGSSGANVLTF.

The rearrangement links TRBV3-1 to TRBJ2-2; TRBD2 matches at 12 bases. The CDR3 is 18 amino acids. Germline V lookup: CDR1 LGHDT, CDR2 YNNKEL (reference sequence). V lost 4 bases and J lost 0; bases outside the gene matches: 6. CDR3 nucleotides: TGTGCCAGCAGCCGCGGACTAGCGGGGCTCGCGAACACCGGGGAGCTGTTTTTT. Amino acid sequence: CASSRGLAGLANTGELFF.

The chain couples TRBV7-2 to TRBJ2-7; 7 nucleotides match TRBD2. This CDR3 contains 15 residues. Per germline, CDR1 SGHTA and CDR2 FQGNSA. The V gene end was trimmed by 2 bases and the J gene end by 5 bases; junction bases not matched to a gene: 9. CDR3 sequence (DNA): TGTGCCAGCAGCTTACGTCCTAGCGGAAGAAACGAGCAGTACTTC. This gives the protein CASSLRPSGRNEQYF. Combining the CDR3 with reference TRBV7-2 and TRBJ2-7 gives the whole variable domain GAGVSQSPSNKVTEKGKDVELRCDPISGHTALYWYRQSLGQGLEFLIYFQGNSAPDKSGLPSDRFSAERTGGSVSTLTIQRTQQEDSAVYLCASSLRPSGRNEQYFGPGTRLTVT.

This clonotype was found many times. The V gene is TRBV27, the J gene TRBJ1-6; D remains unclear. The germline V gene has CDR1 MNHEY and CDR2 SMNVEV (reference sequence). Deletions cut 3 bases from V and 9 bases from J, with 12 bases between. CDR3 length equals 14 residues. CDR3: CASSFSGAGSPLHF. The CDR3 DNA sequence: TGTGCCAGCAGTTTTTCAGGAGCGGGTTCACCCCTCCACTTT.

In its sample, this clonotype was seen many times. The V call is TRBV6-2 or TRBV6-3, the J call TRBJ2-7; 7 bases are shared with TRBD1. Germline CDR1 reads MNHEY; CDR2 reads SVGEGT. The CDR3 runs 14 residues. V shed 6 bases and J 6 bases; nucleotides not matched to a gene: 11. The CDR3, as DNA: TGTGCCAGCAGACCCCCGACAGGGCAGGTCGAGCAGTACTTC. Translation gives CASRPPTGQVEQYF.

This clonotype was recorded many times. The CDR3 spells CASSFRVGEQYF. CDR3 nucleotide sequence: TGTGCCAGCAGCTTCAGGGTTGGCGAGCAGTACTTC. The V call is TRBV5-8, the J call TRBJ2-7, with D tentatively TRBD1 (5 bases). CDR3 length: 12 amino acids. Germline-derived CDR1 and CDR2 are SGHTS and YDEGEE. Trimming took 2 bases from V and 6 from J, leaving 9 bases between them.

This clonotype has a count of ten or more. V gene TRBV2 combines with J gene TRBJ1-2; no firm D call. Per germline, CDR1 SNHLY and CDR2 FYNNEI. CDR3 length equals 16 residues. The V end was cut by 4 bases, the J end by 0 bases, with 15 bases between. CDR3 residues: CASSGKRAATNYGYTF. The CDR3 DNA follows: TGTGCCAGCAGTGGAAAAAGGGCAGCTACTAACTATGGCTACACCTTC.

This clonotype came up many times. The rearrangement uses TRBV7-8 and TRBJ1-6; a weak D match, TRBD1 (6 bases). Germline values: CDR1 SGHVS, CDR2 FQNEAQ. V was trimmed by 1 base and J by 9 bases, leaving 13 bases between them. The CDR3 consists of 15 residues. In DNA, the CDR3 is TGTGCCAGCAGCTTAGGGAGGGGGGCGAGTTCACCCCTCCACTTT. Protein: CASSLGRGASSPLHF.

As concerns this clonotype: A read error is possible here, since a much larger clone lies one base away. CDR3 coding DNA: TGTGCTAGTGGTTTGGCGACTAGCGGGGCCTACAAGGAGCAGTTCTTC. This translates into CASGLATSGAYKEQFF. The chain uses TRBV12-5 and TRBJ2-1; 11 bases align to TRBD2. CDR3 length: 16 residues. Germline V gene data show CDR1 as LGHNT and CDR2 as FRNRAP.

This clonotype was recorded many times. The chain links TRBV20-1 to TRBJ2-7; 7 bases match TRBD2. CDR3 size: 14 residues. V dropped 6 bases and J dropped 4; count of bases not matched to a gene: 12. In germline, CDR1 is DFQATT, CDR2 SNEGSKA (reference sequence). CDR3 region: CSAVSGLHLYEQYF. In DNA, the CDR3 is TGCAGTGCGGTGTCGGGACTACACCTTTACGAGCAGTACTTC.

This clonotype was seen ten or more times. The V gene is TRBV20-1, the J gene TRBJ2-5; D gene ambiguous. CDR3 length equals 13 residues. The germline V gene has CDR1 DFQATT and CDR2 SNEGSKA (reference sequence). Deletions cut 3 bases from V and 3 bases from J, with 11 bases between. CDR3 nucleotides: TGCAGTGCTAGGGGGTGGAGAGAAGAGACCCAGTACTTC. Translation: CSARGWREETQYF.

This clonotype was detected ten times or more. V and J are TRBV2 and TRBJ2-5; TRBD2 is a possible D gene (6 bases). CDR1 SNHLY and CDR2 FYNNEI come from the germline V gene. The V and J ends lost 4 bases and 4 bases respectively, with 16 bases between them. The CDR3 spans 15 residues. The CDR3 region is CASSGLTTRGETQYF. The CDR3 bases are TGTGCCAGCAGTGGTCTGACTACGCGGGGAGAGACCCAGTACTTC.

A few counts support this clonotype. The V call is TRBV3-1, the J call TRBJ1-5; D call uncertain. Germline V CDR1 and CDR2: LGHDT, YNNKEL (reference sequence). V lost 1 base and J 1 base, leaving 5 bases between the germline ends. The CDR3 is 14 residues long. The CDR3 sequence: CASSQAFSNQPQHF. In DNA form, the CDR3 reads TGTGCCAGCAGCCAAGCGTTCAGCAATCAGCCCCAGCATTTT.

On this clonotype: A much larger clone lies one base from this, so it may be a read error. The chain uses TRBV6-5 and TRBJ2-7; 10 bases agree with TRBD2. The length of the CDR3 is 14 residues. From germline, CDR1 is MNHEY and CDR2 SVGAGI. This CDR3 reads CASREREGAYVQYF. The DNA of the CDR3 is TGTGCCAGCAGAGAGCGGGAGGGCGCCTACGTGCAGTACTTC.

This clonotype was found many times. The chain is built from TRBV15 and TRBJ2-1, with TRBD2 matching over 10 bases. Germline assignment: CDR1 LNHNV and CDR2 YYDKDF (reference sequence). The CDR3 extends over 15 amino acids. The V and J ends lost 0 bases and 11 bases, in that order; junction bases with no gene match: 7. DNA for the CDR3: TGTGCCACCAGCAGAGATACGAGGACTAGCGGAAAGCAGTTCTTC. Its translation: CATSRDTRTSGKQFF.

The chain combines TRBV2 with TRBJ2-7; 16 nucleotides align to TRBD2. V lost 6 bases and J lost 12; bases outside the gene matches: 8. CDR1 is SNHLY and CDR2 is FYNNEI in the germline V gene. The CDR3 sequence is 14 residues long. The CDR3 DNA reads as TGTGCCAGCAGCTTGGGACTAGCGGGAGGGCCACGGTACTTC. Its protein product is CASSLGLAGGPRYF. Supplemented by reference TRBV2 and TRBJ2-7, the full variable domain reads EPEVTQTPSHQVTQMGQEVILRCVPISNHLYFYWYRQILGQKVEFLVSFYNNEISEKSEIFDDQFSVERPDGSNFTLKIRSTKLEDSAMYFCASSLGLAGGPRYFGPGTRLTVT.

This clonotype was detected ten times or more. CDR3 sequence reads: CASSLEDRAKEKLFF. Written as DNA, the CDR3 is TGTGCCAGCAGTTTAGAGGACAGGGCCAAGGAAAAACTGTTTTTT. The genes are TRBV12-3 or TRBV12-4 and TRBJ1-4; the match to TRBD1 covers 8 bases. With V trimmed by 1 base and J by 8 bases, 6 bases remained unmatched. The CDR3 has 15 amino acids.

This clonotype appeared many times. The chain carries TRBV4-1 and TRBJ2-7; the match to TRBD2 covers 11 bases. The ends lost 3 bases at V and 3 bases at J; junction bases unmatched: 4. Germline CDR1 is MGHRA and CDR2 is YSYEKL. CDR3 length equals 15 residues. CDR3 sequence (DNA): TGCGCCAGCAGCCATACCGGGACTAGCGGCTACGAGCAGTACTTC. Protein: CASSHTGTSGYEQYF.

V and J are TRBV3-1 and TRBJ2-3, with 8 bases lining up with TRBD1. Trimming cost V 6 bases and J 6 bases; bases outside gene matches: 14. The CDR3 is made up of 16 amino acids. From germline, CDR1 is LGHDT and CDR2 YNNKEL (reference sequence). The CDR3 region has the DNA TGTGCCAGCAGTCCGGGTGGCAGGGGGCAATGGGATACGCAGTATTTT. It codes for CASSPGGRGQWDTQYF.

This clonotype was seen ten or more times. The J gene is TRBJ1-2, the V gene TRBV9; tentatively, D is TRBD1 (5 bases). The CDR3 loop spans 16 amino acids. The V end was cut by 0 bases, the J end by 4 bases, with 16 bases between. Germline CDR1 and CDR2: SGDLS and YYNGEE. The CDR3 bases are TGTGCCAGCAGCGTAGCCAAACCGGGACGCAGCTATGGCTACACCTTC. This codes for CASSVAKPGRSYGYTF.

There are many counts of this clonotype. The chain links TRBV10-3 to TRBJ2-7; TRBD1 matches 10 bases. CDR3 length: 15 residues. Germline assignment: CDR1 ENHRY and CDR2 SYGVKD. V lost 6 bases, J lost 6 bases, and 11 bases stayed unmatched. CDR3 region: CAIRGPGQGSAEQYF. The CDR3 coding sequence is TGTGCCATCAGGGGACCGGGACAGGGGTCCGCCGAGCAGTACTTC.

As to this clonotype: Since a much larger clone is just one base distant, this may be a read error. The V call is TRBV20-1, the J call TRBJ2-7; D is undetermined. From germline, CDR1 is DFQATT and CDR2 SNEGSKA (reference sequence). The CDR3 spans 12 residues. The CDR3 spells CSASPGLYGQYF. CDR3 sequence (DNA): TGCAGTGCTAGTCCCGGGCTCTACGGGCAGTACTTC.

This clonotype was seen just once. Given a much more abundant clone one base away, this may be a read error. The V and J genes are TRBV18 and TRBJ2-7; 10 positions match TRBD2. Germline CDR1 KGHSH, CDR2 LQKENI. This CDR3 comprises 15 residues. CDR3: CTSSPGLALSYEQYF. In nucleotides, the CDR3 is TGTACCAGCTCACCGGGACTAGCGCTAAGCTACGAGCAGTACTTC. Full variable domain (outside the CDR3, taken from reference TRBV18 and TRBJ2-7): NAGVMQNPRHLVRRRGQEARLRCSPMKGHSHVYWYRQLPEEGLKFMVYLQKENIIDESGMPKERFSAEFPKEGPSILRIQQVVRGDSAAYFCTSSPGLALSYEQYFGPGTRLTVT.

Comment on this clonotype: The final CDR3 position lacks the conserved phenylalanine or tryptophan, pointing to a likely read error. The chain links TRBV27 to TRBJ2-3; 9 positions match TRBD1. This CDR3 region has 15 residues. Germline lookup yields CDR1 MNHEY and CDR2 SMNVEV (reference sequence). The V gene end was trimmed by 3 bases and the J gene end by 4 bases; junction bases not matched to a gene: 5. The CDR3 reads CASSLGQGGADTQYL. CDR3 bases: TGTGCCAGCAGTTTGGGACAGGGAGGGGCAGATACGCAGTATCTT.

Note on this clonotype: A read error may produce the germline difference seen at one junction end. The rearrangement links TRBV19 to TRBJ1-3; no clear D gene. Germline CDR1 and CDR2: LNHDA and SQIVND (reference sequence). CDR3 size: 16 residues. DNA of the CDR3: TGTGACAGTAGTTCGAGGACGGAATTCTCTGGAAACACCATATATTTT. This translates into CDSSSRTEFSGNTIYF.

This clonotype appeared many times. This chain uses TRBV6-5 with TRBJ2-7; D not resolved. CDR3 size: 15 residues. The germline gives CDR1 MNHEY, CDR2 SVGAGI. The V end was cut by 5 bases, the J end by 3 bases, with 17 bases between. The CDR3 reads CASSPSLTGNYEQYF. CDR3 nucleotide sequence: TGTGCCAGCAGTCCTTCCCTGACTGGAAACTACGAGCAGTACTTC.

This clonotype was counted ten times or more. The chain recombines TRBV6-6 with TRBJ2-7, with no clear D. CDR3 length: 13 residues. V shed 4 bases and J shed 5 bases, with 12 bases lying between them. Germline loops: CDR1 MNHNY, CDR2 SVGAGI (reference sequence). The CDR3 protein is CASSSRVWDEQYF. DNA of the CDR3: TGTGCCAGCAGTTCTAGGGTGTGGGACGAGCAGTACTTC.

This clonotype was counted many times. This chain joins TRBV6-1 and TRBJ2-3; no reliable D call. There are 13 residues in the CDR3. Deletions cut 2 bases from V and 5 bases from J, with 8 bases between. Germline CDR1 is MNHNS and CDR2 is SASEGT. The CDR3 sequence is CASSESDEDTQYF. CDR3 DNA: TGTGCCAGCAGTGAAAGTGATGAAGATACGCAGTATTTT.

This clonotype has a count of ten or more. CDR3 sequence: CASSTSLAGFSYEQYF. Written as DNA, the CDR3 is TGTGCCAGCAGCACCTCACTAGCGGGGTTCTCCTACGAGCAGTACTTC. The rearrangement joins TRBV5-6 to TRBJ2-7; 10 bases align to TRBD2. This CDR3 is built from 16 residues. CDR1 and CDR2 (germline): SGHDT, YYEEEE. The trim removed 4 bases at V and 0 bases at J, leaving 7 bases unmatched.

This clonotype was seen more than once but under ten times. A much larger clone lies a single base off, so this may be a read error. The chain recombines TRBV7-9 with TRBJ2-7; D is possibly TRBD1 or TRBD2 (6 bases each). Germline V gene lookup returns CDR1 SEHNR and CDR2 FQNEAQ (reference sequence). The CDR3 has 14 amino acids. The V end lost 1 base, the J end lost 2 bases, and 9 bases lay between the germline ends. The DNA for the CDR3 is TGTGCCAGCAGCTTAGGGGGGGCGGCCTACGAGCAGTACTTC. Its translation: CASSLGGAAYEQYF. Together with reference TRBV7-9 and TRBJ2-7, the CDR3 gives the full variable domain: DTGVSQNPRHKITKRGQNVTFRCDPISEHNRLYWYRQTLGQGPEFLTYFQNEAQLEKSRLLSDRFSAERPKGSFSTLEIQRTEQGDSAMYLCASSLGGAAYEQYFGPGTRLTVT.

The sample holds many counts of this clonotype. The V and J genes are TRBV29-1 and TRBJ1-5, with a tentative D call TRBD1 (6 bases). The germline CDR1 and CDR2 sequences are SQVTM and ANQGSEA. The CDR3 loop spans 13 amino acids. V was cut by 4 bases and J by 7 bases, with 14 bases left in between. The CDR3 reads CSVGEPGGQPQHF. CDR3 nucleotide sequence: TGCAGCGTTGGTGAGCCCGGGGGCCAGCCCCAGCATTTT.

There are many counts of this clonotype. The genes are TRBV11-2 and TRBJ2-7; 10 bases are a match to TRBD1. With 5 bases clipped from V and 2 bases from J, the junction kept 9 bases outside the gene matches. The CDR3 is 16 amino acids. The germline V gene has CDR1 SGHAT and CDR2 FQNNGV. CDR3 in DNA: TGTGCCAGCAGCCCCCCCCCGGGGACAGGGGCCTACGAGCAGTACTTC. It yields the protein CASSPPPGTGAYEQYF.